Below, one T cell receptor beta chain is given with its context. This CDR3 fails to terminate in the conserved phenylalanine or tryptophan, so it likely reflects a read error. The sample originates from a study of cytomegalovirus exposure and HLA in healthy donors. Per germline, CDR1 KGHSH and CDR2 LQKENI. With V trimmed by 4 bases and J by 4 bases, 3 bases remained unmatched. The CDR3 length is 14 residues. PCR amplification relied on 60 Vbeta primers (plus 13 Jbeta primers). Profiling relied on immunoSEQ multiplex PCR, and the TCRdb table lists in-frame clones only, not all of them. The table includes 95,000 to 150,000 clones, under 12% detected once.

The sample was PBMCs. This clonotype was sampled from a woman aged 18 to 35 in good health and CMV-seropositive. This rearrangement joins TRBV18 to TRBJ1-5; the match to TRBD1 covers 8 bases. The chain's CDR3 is CASSRGQANQPQHL. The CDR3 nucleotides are TGTGCCAGCTCACGGGGACAGGCAAATCAGCCCCAGCATCTT.